This TCR beta chain was sequenced during a study of shared clonotypes between healthy human individuals. Study summary: Participating donors consisted of two women and a few men aged 18 to 49.

All donors were Caucasian adults living in Nashville, Tennessee. Roughly 90 million PBMCs served as the genomic DNA source for unsorted samples. The material for each subset, its genomic DNA, was split evenly across several immunoSEQ plates. Clones were sequenced by immunoSEQ multiplex PCR, and TCRdb holds only the in-frame ones, with some missing. Of roughly 500,000 clones detected, about 72% appear once; the ten largest clones hold around 12%. V was shortened by 3 bases and J by 6 bases, with 12 bases between the two germline ends. Per germline, CDR1 MNHEY and CDR2 SMNVEV (reference sequence). The CDR3 loop spans 13 amino acids.

The chain links TRBV27 to TRBJ2-7, with D possibly TRBD1 on 5 matching bases. Material for sequencing was PBMCs. The clonotype was recovered from a woman between 35 and 50 years old in good health. Some clones in this sample may be carry-over from other donors' samples. As DNA, the CDR3 is TGTGCCAGCAGTTTGTTCCAGGGTCTCGAGCAGTACTTC. Encoded protein: CASSLFQGLEQYF.